These 22 T cell receptor beta chains came from one sample sequenced in a study of metastatic and nonmetastatic thyroid tumors (dated by TCRdb to 2020 to 2021). No patient had received any treatment before thyroid surgery. Library method: PCR. The sequencing machine was an Illumina HiSeq 4000. The public reads were quality trimmed at Q25 with fastp and then assembled into clones with MiXCR by TCRdb, keeping productive beta chains. The sample yields some 14,000 clones; approximately 30% were counted once. The top ten clones comprise approximately 10% of the sample. Sequencing used tumor tissue. The receptors were gathered from a male donor with papillary thyroid cancer or a benign thyroid nodule (not recorded which). Some clones in this sample may be carry-over from other donors' samples.

This clone was detected many times. V usage is TRBV19 and J usage is TRBJ2-1; 8 bases fit TRBD1. The trim removed 3 bases at V and 6 bases at J, leaving 10 bases unmatched. Germline CDR1 and CDR2: LNHDA and SQIVND (reference sequence). This CDR3 is built from 16 residues. This chain's CDR3 is CASSMRTGNRVNEQFF. The CDR3 region has the DNA TGTGCCAGTAGTATGAGGACAGGGAATCGTGTCAATGAGCAGTTCTTC.

This clone was detected ten times or more. CDR3 sequence reads: CAISSGLASYNEQFF. The CDR3 nucleotides are TGTGCCATCAGTTCGGGACTAGCATCCTACAATGAGCAGTTCTTC. The chain links TRBV10-3 to TRBJ2-1; 9 nucleotides align to TRBD2. The V gene end was trimmed by 5 bases and the J gene end by 1 base; junction bases not matched to a gene: 3. This CDR3 region has 15 residues. From germline, CDR1 is ENHRY and CDR2 SYGVKD.

The J gene is TRBJ2-3, the V gene TRBV19; D assignment may be TRBD1 or TRBD2 (6 bases each). The CDR3 consists of 15 residues. V was cut by 3 bases and J by 2 bases, with 12 bases left in between. CDR1 is LNHDA and CDR2 is SQIVND in the germline V gene (reference sequence). CDR3 DNA: TGTGCCAGTAGTATCTTTGCGGGACACACAGATACGCAGTATTTT. Translated: CASSIFAGHTDTQYF.

This clone was observed at least ten times. The chain has TRBV19 and TRBJ2-3, with TRBD2 identical over 14 bases. The V gene end was trimmed by 7 bases and the J gene end by 2 bases; junction bases not matched to a gene: 17. This CDR3 region has 20 residues. Germline V gene lookup returns CDR1 LNHDA and CDR2 SQIVND (reference sequence). DNA of the CDR3: TGTGCCAGTACCAAGCCGCCGGGACTAGCGGGAGCAGGTTCCACAGATACGCAGTATTTT. As protein: CASTKPPGLAGAGSTDTQYF.

V usage is TRBV5-5 and J usage is TRBJ2-7; D is possibly TRBD1 (6 bases). This CDR3 spans 14 amino acids. V was clipped by 0 bases and J by 6 bases, with 13 bases between them. The germline gives CDR1 SGHKS, CDR2 YYEKEE (reference sequence). CDR3 sequence (DNA): TGTGCCAGCAGCTTGGTTATTACAGGGTTCGAGCAGTACTTC. The encoded protein is CASSLVITGFEQYF.

This clone was seen ten or more times. The rearrangement links TRBV3-1 to TRBJ2-5; 10 positions match TRBD2. Per the germline V gene, CDR1 is LGHDT and CDR2 is YNNKEL (reference sequence). Trimming took 0 bases from V and 1 from J; bases not matched to a gene: 8. The CDR3 covers 18 residues. The CDR3 is CASSQDHLAGGAQETQYF. DNA of the CDR3: TGTGCCAGCAGCCAAGATCATTTAGCGGGAGGCGCCCAAGAGACCCAGTACTTC.

This clone was detected once. An end of the junction does not agree with germline; a read error may underlie this. The chain links TRBV13 to TRBJ1-2; D remains unclear. This CDR3 comprises 14 residues. Germline lookup yields CDR1 PRHDT and CDR2 FYEKMQ (reference sequence). The CDR3 region is CASCLSRNNYVYTF. CDR3 nucleotide sequence: TGTGCCAGCTGCTTATCCAGGAATAACTATGTCTACACCTTC.

This sequence joins TRBV11-2 and TRBJ1-2, with 7 positions matching TRBD1. Unmatched junction bases numbered 2, after V lost 2 bases and J lost 2 bases. CDR1 is SGHAT and CDR2 is FQNNGV in the germline V gene. The CDR3 covers 14 residues. The CDR3 region is CASSLRQGNYGYTF. CDR3 in DNA: TGTGCCAGCAGCTTAAGACAGGGAAACTATGGCTACACCTTC.

In its sample, this clone ranks as medium-sized. The chain carries TRBV11-3 and TRBJ2-3, with 12 bases that match TRBD2. This CDR3 region has 15 residues. The germline CDR1 and CDR2 sequences are SGHNT and YENEEA. After removal of 3 bases from V and 6 bases from J, the junction contained 4 bases not matched to a gene. CDR3 amino acids: CASSFSGTSGDTQYF. CDR3 nucleotides: TGTGCCAGCAGCTTTTCCGGGACTAGCGGGGATACGCAGTATTTT.

The chain links TRBV2 to TRBJ1-1, with D possibly being TRBD1 (6 bases). The germline V gene encodes CDR1 SNHLY and CDR2 FYNNEI. Between the trimmed V and J ends, which lost 7 bases and 4 bases, there was a span of 13 bases. The CDR3 is 13 amino acids. CDR3 DNA: TGTGCCAGCAATCTGGGGGCTACCACTGAAGCTTTCTTT. It yields the protein CASNLGATTEAFF.

This clone was recorded a few times. The chain combines TRBV24-1 with TRBJ2-3; D perhaps matches TRBD2 (6 bases). Trimming took off 1 base at V and 2 bases at J, with 12 bases between the two ends. Germline assignment: CDR1 KGHDR and CDR2 SFDVKD. The CDR3 covers 16 residues. In DNA, the CDR3 is TGTGCCACCAGTGATTTAATGGGGGGAGACACAGATACGCAGTATTTT. This encodes CATSDLMGGDTDTQYF.

By sample share, this clone is medium-sized. The chain couples TRBV4-1 to TRBJ2-1; no reliable D call. This CDR3 has 13 amino acids. The germline V gene has CDR1 MGHRA and CDR2 YSYEKL. V lost 1 base, J lost 12 bases, and 13 bases lay in between. This CDR3 reads CASSQGSFNGQFF. The DNA of the CDR3 is TGCGCCAGCAGCCAAGGATCCTTCAACGGGCAGTTCTTC.

The chain carries TRBV11-2 and TRBJ2-7; the match to TRBD2 covers 8 bases. Trimming cost V 4 bases and J 3 bases; bases outside gene matches: 8. This CDR3 has 15 amino acids. Germline CDR1 SGHAT, CDR2 FQNNGV. This CDR3 is CASSSLGGRNYEQYF. The CDR3 DNA follows: TGTGCCAGCAGCTCCTTGGGCGGGAGGAACTACGAGCAGTACTTC.

A word on this clone: With a much larger clone just one base away, this may be a read error. The chain uses TRBV9 and TRBJ2-1, with TRBD2 matching over 9 bases. The V gene's germline CDR1 is SGDLS and CDR2 YYNGEE. The CDR3 sequence is 17 residues long. With 5 bases clipped from V and 1 base from J, the junction kept 10 bases outside the gene matches. CDR3 residues: CASSVGILAGSYNEQFF. The CDR3 DNA sequence: TGTGCCAGCAGTGTTGGCATTCTAGCGGGATCCTACAATGAGCAGTTCTTC.

This clone was seen repeatedly, ten times or more. The chain employs TRBV10-1 and TRBJ2-2; 7 nucleotides align to TRBD2. The germline V gene encodes CDR1 WNHNN and CDR2 SYGVQD (reference sequence). V lost 2 bases, J lost 6 bases, and 0 bases stayed unmatched. The CDR3 totals 13 residues. For the CDR3, the DNA is TGCGCCAGCAGTGAGCGGGAGGCCGGGGAGCTGTTTTTT. Amino acid sequence: CASSEREAGELFF.

The V and J genes are TRBV11-2 and TRBJ1-5, with 7 bases lining up with TRBD1. The length of the CDR3 is 16 residues. CDR1 and CDR2 (germline): SGHAT, FQNNGV. DNA for the CDR3: TGTGGAAGCAGCTACGGCGGACAGGATAGCAATCAGCCCCAGCATTTT. This gives the protein CGSSYGGQDSNQPQHF.

The V gene is TRBV9, the J gene TRBJ2-3; D might be TRBD1 or TRBD2, each matching 6 bases. Deletions cut 8 bases from V and 1 base from J, with 23 bases between. From germline, CDR1 is SGDLS and CDR2 YYNGEE. The CDR3 is 17 amino acids. CDR3 sequence: CASSPGGGTGGTDTQYF. The CDR3 DNA is TGTGCCAGTAGCCCAGGAGGGGGAACGGGAGGCACAGATACGCAGTATTTT.

This clone was seen many times. The rearrangement links TRBV20-1 to TRBJ2-3; 12 bases match TRBD2. The CDR3 has 15 residues. Germline lookup yields CDR1 DFQATT and CDR2 SNEGSKA (reference sequence). J gave up 2 bases and V 5 bases, and 5 bases lay outside the gene matches. The CDR3 sequence is CSASGLAGFTDTQYF. In DNA form, the CDR3 reads TGCAGTGCTTCCGGACTAGCGGGATTCACAGATACGCAGTATTTT.

V and J are TRBV20-1 and TRBJ2-1, with a weak D call TRBD2 (5 bases). Germline CDR1 DFQATT, CDR2 SNEGSKA (reference sequence). V lost 3 bases and J lost 0, with 12 bases in between. CDR3 length: 15 residues. CDR3 coding DNA: TGCAGTGCTAGGGGCGGGTATAGCTCCTACAATGAGCAGTTCTTC. It specifies CSARGGYSSYNEQFF.

This clone showed up many times. The CDR3 loop is CASSFDRVGQPQHF. CDR3 DNA sequence: TGTGCCAGCAGCTTCGACAGGGTGGGCCAGCCCCAGCATTTT. The J gene is TRBJ1-5, the V gene TRBV7-8, with 7 bases fitting TRBD1. Germline CDR1 reads SGHVS; CDR2 reads FQNEAQ. This CDR3 is 14 amino acids long. V shed 3 bases and J 7 bases; nucleotides not matched to a gene: 6.

The sample holds many counts of this clone. The gene calls are TRBV5-4 and TRBJ2-7; 8 bases line up with TRBD2. The J segment lost 7 bases and the V segment lost 3 bases, leaving 9 bases of the junction unmatched. Per the germline V gene, CDR1 is SGHNT and CDR2 is YYREEE (reference sequence). This CDR3 is 14 amino acids long. This CDR3 is CASSSPDGTREQYF. The CDR3 bases are TGTGCCAGCAGCTCCCCGGACGGGACTAGGGAGCAGTACTTC.

This chain uses TRBV5-1 with TRBJ1-1; D is unclear. CDR3 size: 15 residues. CDR1 and CDR2 (germline): SGHRS, YFSETQ. V was trimmed by 2 bases and J by 6 bases, leaving 17 bases between them. The CDR3 nucleotides are TGCGCCAGCAGCTTCATAACGGGAATGGGCGCTGAAGCTTTCTTT. This gives the protein CASSFITGMGAEAFF.